This T cell receptor (beta chain) is from a study of neurological immune-mediated disorders. Germline V gene sequence: CDR1 MNHEY, CDR2 SVGEGT. V was cut by 5 bases and J by 8 bases, with 12 bases left in between. The CDR3 has 12 amino acids. This clonotype was recorded at least ten times. TCRdb used MiXCR to reprocess the 5' RACE reads, holding one entry per CDR3 protein. The sample records 25,000 to 35,000 distinct CDR3 sequences, 9.5% to 13% being singletons. Sequencing used PBMCs. This TCR was sampled from a woman aged 60-75 years in good health. The chain combines TRBV6-2 or TRBV6-3 with TRBJ1-2; D is perhaps TRBD1 (6 bases). The CDR3 DNA is TGTGCCAGCAGTACAGGGCCCTGGGGCTACACCTTC. Residues: CASSTGPWGYTF.